These T cell receptor beta chains were read from a single sample in a study of cytomegalovirus exposure and HLA in healthy donors. Profiled with immunoSEQ multiplex PCR; TCRdb holds only in-frame clones, not every one. Here the sample spans over 85,000 clones, roughly 80% being singletons. The specimen was PBMCs. The receptors come from a young woman in good health and CMV-seropositive. The CDR3 runs from the conserved cysteine through the conserved F or W. Each record gives: J gene, V gene, D gene, clone size, CDR3 DNA, CDR3 protein. A D gene is named only where the DNA matches it firmly. Not every row has a clone size; where given, it reads once, few, many or a size class.

j_call: TRBJ2-2
v_call: TRBV4-2
d_call: TRBD1
clone_size: .
cdr3_nt: TGTGCCAGCAGCCAATATAGCAGGGGGTCTAGTAACACCGGGGAGCTGTTTTTT
cdr3_aa: CASSQYSRGSSNTGELFF

j_call: TRBJ2-7
v_call: TRBV2
d_call: .
clone_size: .
cdr3_nt: TGTGCCAGCACCCCGGGAATCGACGAGCAGTACTTC
cdr3_aa: CASTPGIDEQYF

j_call: TRBJ1-1
v_call: TRBV5-1
d_call: TRBD1
clone_size: .
cdr3_nt: TGCGCCAGCAGCTTGGACGGACAGGGCTACACTGAAGCTTTCTTT
cdr3_aa: CASSLDGQGYTEAFF

j_call: TRBJ1-5
v_call: TRBV7-9
d_call: .
clone_size: .
cdr3_nt: TGTGCCAGCAGCTTCGACCGGGACGGGACACATCAGCCCCAGCATTTT
cdr3_aa: CASSFDRDGTHQPQHF

j_call: TRBJ2-2
v_call: TRBV7-2
d_call: TRBD2
clone_size: .
cdr3_nt: TGTGCCAGCAGCCTACTAGCGGGGAGATCGAACACCGGGGAGCTGTTTTTT
cdr3_aa: CASSLLAGRSNTGELFF

j_call: TRBJ2-3
v_call: TRBV4-1
d_call: .
clone_size: .
cdr3_nt: TGCGCCAGCAGCCAAGTCTCCCTAAGTATCACAGATACGCAGTATTTT
cdr3_aa: CASSQVSLSITDTQYF

j_call: TRBJ1-2
v_call: TRBV28
d_call: TRBD1
clone_size: .
cdr3_nt: TGTGCCAGCAGTTTAGGGCAGGGGGGCTATGGCTACACCTTC
cdr3_aa: CASSLGQGGYGYTF

j_call: TRBJ2-7
v_call: TRBV30
d_call: .
clone_size: .
cdr3_nt: TGTGCCTGGAGTGTAAAGCCCTCGGGGGTGCTAAGACCCCACGAGCAGTACTTC
cdr3_aa: CAWSVKPSGVLRPHEQYF

j_call: TRBJ2-4
v_call: TRBV11-2
d_call: .
clone_size: .
cdr3_nt: TGTGCCAGCAGCCCCATTTCCTCCGGGTTGGAAAACATTCAGTACTTC
cdr3_aa: CASSPISSGLENIQYF

j_call: TRBJ2-2
v_call: TRBV19
d_call: TRBD2
clone_size: once
cdr3_nt: TGTGCCAGTACCCCGACTAGCTCCAGGTCGGCCGGGGAGCTGTTTTTT
cdr3_aa: CASTPTSSRSAGELFF

j_call: TRBJ2-5
v_call: TRBV30
d_call: .
clone_size: .
cdr3_nt: TGTGCCTGGAGTCCTAGTTGGGGCAGGGTCGAAGAGACCCAGTACTTC
cdr3_aa: CAWSPSWGRVEETQYF

j_call: TRBJ1-1
v_call: TRBV9
d_call: .
clone_size: .
cdr3_nt: TGTGCCAGCAGTGAAGTCGGGTACACTGAAGCTTTCTTT
cdr3_aa: CASSEVGYTEAFF

j_call: TRBJ2-1
v_call: TRBV28
d_call: TRBD2
clone_size: .
cdr3_nt: TGTGCCAGCAGTATATTAGCGGGGGGGCCGGTCGAGCAGTTCTTC
cdr3_aa: CASSILAGGPVEQFF

j_call: TRBJ2-4
v_call: TRBV6-1
d_call: .
clone_size: few
cdr3_nt: TGTGCCAGCAGTACAGGGTCAACCCGGTCCAACATTCAGTACTTC
cdr3_aa: CASSTGSTRSNIQYF

j_call: TRBJ1-5
v_call: TRBV10-3
d_call: TRBD1
clone_size: .
cdr3_nt: TGTGCCATCAGTCCCGACAGGGGGCCATCCGAGCCCCAGCATTTT
cdr3_aa: CAISPDRGPSEPQHF

j_call: TRBJ2-2
v_call: TRBV4-3
d_call: .
clone_size: .
cdr3_nt: TGCGCCAGCAGCCAAGATCCGGAGGCCGGGGAGCTGTTTTTT
cdr3_aa: CASSQDPEAGELFF

j_call: TRBJ1-2
v_call: TRBV7-2
d_call: .
clone_size: .
cdr3_nt: TGTGCCAGCAGCTTAGCGGCCGGGAGGGGGGCGCAGTATGGCTACACCTTC
cdr3_aa: CASSLAAGRGAQYGYTF

j_call: TRBJ1-5
v_call: TRBV9
d_call: .
clone_size: .
cdr3_nt: TGTGCCAGCAGCGTAAACTCCAGGGTAGGTCAGCCCCAGCATTTT
cdr3_aa: CASSVNSRVGQPQHF

j_call: TRBJ2-5
v_call: TRBV7-8
d_call: .
clone_size: .
cdr3_nt: TGTGCCAGCAGAGAGTGGGGCAGGGGAAGACGGGAAAAAGAGACCCAGTACTTC
cdr3_aa: CASREWGRGRREKETQYF

j_call: TRBJ1-6
v_call: TRBV19
d_call: .
clone_size: .
cdr3_nt: TGTGCCAGTAGTATATTAGGGGGTTATTCACCCCTCCACTTT
cdr3_aa: CASSILGGYSPLHF

j_call: TRBJ2-3
v_call: TRBV27
d_call: TRBD2
clone_size: .
cdr3_nt: TGTGCCAGCAGTTCATCTAGCGGGGGGCGCACAGATACGCAGTATTTT
cdr3_aa: CASSSSSGGRTDTQYF

j_call: TRBJ2-3
v_call: TRBV6-5
d_call: TRBD2
clone_size: .
cdr3_nt: TGTGCCAGCAGGGGTGGGGGGGTCTACACAGATACGCAGTATTTT
cdr3_aa: CASRGGGVYTDTQYF

j_call: TRBJ2-2
v_call: TRBV10-1
d_call: TRBD1
clone_size: once
cdr3_nt: TGCGCCAGCAGTGAGGGACAGGGGAACACCGGGGAGCTGTTTTTT
cdr3_aa: CASSEGQGNTGELFF